This T cell receptor beta chain was obtained from a study of T cells in Graves' hyperthyroidism and ophthalmopathy. At least ten counts were recorded for this clonotype. Amplification of TCR beta CDR3 regions used RNA as the template. Initially, a first-round RT-PCR of the TCR CDR3 employed the HTBI primer set. TCRdb reprocessed the multiplex PCR reads with MiXCR, giving one entry per CDR3 protein. The sample shows hundreds of thousands of distinct CDR3 sequences, about 13% of them seen only once. PBMCs were collected from an approximately 9.2 ml volume of fresh peripheral blood. The germline gives CDR1 MNHNS, CDR2 SASEGT. The ends were cut back, 5 bases at V and 3 bases at J, with 13 bases in the middle. The CDR3 is 14 amino acids.

The sequencing input was blood. V is TRBV6-1 and J is TRBJ1-2; possibly TRBD1 for D (5 bases). The TCR originated in a woman in her late teens or twenties with Graves' hyperthyroidism. This chain's CDR3 is CASSSAGLDYGYTF. The CDR3 DNA follows: TGTGCCAGCAGTTCGGCGGGGCTCGACTATGGCTACACCTTC.